This T cell receptor (beta chain) was identified in a study of blood T cell repertoires in COVID-19. Study in general: Collection of acute and convalescent COVID-19 samples took place in the United States, Italy and Spain. PBMCs, B-cell-depleted T cells, or T cells were the source of the cDNA or gDNA that made up the material.

CDR3 length equals 14 residues. J lost 7 bases, V lost 6 bases, and 4 bases had no gene match. The germline V gene has CDR1 MNHEY and CDR2 SVGAGI. In the study's own analysis: Amplification of reference gene primers was used by the study to estimate nucleated cell counts. Only in-frame clones appear in the TCRdb table, and some are missing; sequencing was by immunoSEQ multiplex PCR. Clone size and the V and J calls come from that table; the DNA yielded D and trimming. The sample shows approximately 110,000 clones, around 76% of them seen only once. Sequencing was done on a sample of peripheral blood. The receptor was derived from an older woman with acute or convalescent COVID-19. The chain uses TRBV6-5 and TRBJ1-6; TRBD1 agrees at 9 bases. CDR3 sequence: CASRRTGVNSPLHF. The CDR3 DNA sequence: TGTGCCAGCAGGAGGACAGGGGTAAATTCACCCCTCCACTTT.